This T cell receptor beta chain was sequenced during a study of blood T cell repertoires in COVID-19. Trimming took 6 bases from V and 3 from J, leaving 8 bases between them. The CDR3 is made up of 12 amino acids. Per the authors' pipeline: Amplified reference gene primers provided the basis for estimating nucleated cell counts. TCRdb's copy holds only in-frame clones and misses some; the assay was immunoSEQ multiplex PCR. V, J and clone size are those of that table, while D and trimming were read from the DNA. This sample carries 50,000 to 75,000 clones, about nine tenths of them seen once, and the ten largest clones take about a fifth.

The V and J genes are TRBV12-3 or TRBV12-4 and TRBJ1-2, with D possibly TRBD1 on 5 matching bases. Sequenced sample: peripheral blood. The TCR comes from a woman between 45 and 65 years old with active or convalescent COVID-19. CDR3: CASRPRDYGYTF. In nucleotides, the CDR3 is TGTGCCAGCAGACCCAGGGACTATGGCTACACCTTC.